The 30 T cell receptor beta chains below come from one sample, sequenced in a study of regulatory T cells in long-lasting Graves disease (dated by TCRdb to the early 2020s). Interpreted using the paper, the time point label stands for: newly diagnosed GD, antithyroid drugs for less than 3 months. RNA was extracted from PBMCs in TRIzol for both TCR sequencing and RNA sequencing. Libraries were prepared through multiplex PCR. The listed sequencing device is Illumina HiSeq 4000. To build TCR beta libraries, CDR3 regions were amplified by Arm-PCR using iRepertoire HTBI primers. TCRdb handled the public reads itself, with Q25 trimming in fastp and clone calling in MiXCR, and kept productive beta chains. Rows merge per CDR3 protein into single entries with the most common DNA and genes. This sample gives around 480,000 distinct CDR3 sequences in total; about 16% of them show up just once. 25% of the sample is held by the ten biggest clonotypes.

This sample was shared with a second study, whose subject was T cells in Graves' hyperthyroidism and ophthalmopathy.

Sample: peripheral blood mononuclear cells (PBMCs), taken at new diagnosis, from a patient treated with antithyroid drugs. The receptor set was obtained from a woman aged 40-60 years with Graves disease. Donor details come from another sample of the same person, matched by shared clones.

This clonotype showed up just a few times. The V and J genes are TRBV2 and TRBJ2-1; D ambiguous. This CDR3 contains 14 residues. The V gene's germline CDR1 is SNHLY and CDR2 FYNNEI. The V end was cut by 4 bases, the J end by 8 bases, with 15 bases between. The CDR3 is CASSVQNVGDEQFF. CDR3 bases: TGTGCCAGCAGTGTGCAAAATGTTGGCGATGAGCAGTTCTTC.

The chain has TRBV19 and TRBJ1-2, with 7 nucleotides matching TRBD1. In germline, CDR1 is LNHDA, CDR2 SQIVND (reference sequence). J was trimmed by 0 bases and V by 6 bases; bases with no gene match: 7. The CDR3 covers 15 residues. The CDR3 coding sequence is TGTGCCAGTAGCCGACAGGGTCGGACTAACTATGGCTACACCTTC. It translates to CASSRQGRTNYGYTF. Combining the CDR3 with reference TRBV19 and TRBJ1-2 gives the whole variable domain DGGITQSPKYLFRKEGQNVTLSCEQNLNHDAMYWYRQDPGQGLRLIYYSQIVNDFQKGDIAEGYSVSREKKESFPLTVTSAQKNPTAFYLCASSRQGRTNYGYTFGSGTRLTVV.

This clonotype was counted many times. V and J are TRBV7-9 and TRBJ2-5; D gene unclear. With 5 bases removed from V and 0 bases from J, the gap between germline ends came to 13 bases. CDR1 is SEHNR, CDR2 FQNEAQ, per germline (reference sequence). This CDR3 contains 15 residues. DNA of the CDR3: TGTGCCAGCAGCAAAAACGCCGCGTACCAAGAGACCCAGTACTTC. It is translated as CASSKNAAYQETQYF.

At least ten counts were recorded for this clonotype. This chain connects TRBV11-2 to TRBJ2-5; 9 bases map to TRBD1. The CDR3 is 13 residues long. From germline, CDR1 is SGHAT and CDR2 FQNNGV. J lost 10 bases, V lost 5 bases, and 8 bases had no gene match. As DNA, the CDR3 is TGTGCCAGCAGCCTGGGACAGGGAGGGAACCAGTACTTC. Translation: CASSLGQGGNQYF.

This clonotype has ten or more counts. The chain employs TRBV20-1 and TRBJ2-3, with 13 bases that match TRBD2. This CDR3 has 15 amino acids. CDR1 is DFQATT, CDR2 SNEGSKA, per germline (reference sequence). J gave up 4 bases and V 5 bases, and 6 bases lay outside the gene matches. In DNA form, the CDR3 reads TGCAGTGCTCCTCGGACTAGCGGGGGCCCAGATACGCAGTATTTT. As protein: CSAPRTSGGPDTQYF.

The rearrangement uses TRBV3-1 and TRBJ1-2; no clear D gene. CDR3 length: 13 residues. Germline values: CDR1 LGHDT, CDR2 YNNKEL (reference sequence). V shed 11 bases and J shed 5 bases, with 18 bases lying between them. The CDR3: CAAAAETEYGYTF. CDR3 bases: TGTGCCGCAGCGGCCGAGACGGAGTATGGCTACACCTTC.

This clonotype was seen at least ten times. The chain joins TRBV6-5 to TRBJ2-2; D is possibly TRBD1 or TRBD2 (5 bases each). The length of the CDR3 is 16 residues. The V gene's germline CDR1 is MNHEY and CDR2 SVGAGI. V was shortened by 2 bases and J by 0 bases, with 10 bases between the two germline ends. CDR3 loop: CASSYRGPPNTGELFF. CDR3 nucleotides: TGTGCCAGCAGTTACCGGGGACCACCGAACACCGGGGAGCTGTTTTTT.

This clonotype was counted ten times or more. CDR3 residues: CASSNQGGEVYGYTF. CDR3 in DNA: TGTGCCAGCTCCAACCAAGGGGGCGAGGTCTATGGCTACACCTTC. V is TRBV2 and J is TRBJ1-2; 7 nucleotides align to TRBD1. Germline CDR1 SNHLY, CDR2 FYNNEI. Germline trimming cut 8 bases from V and 4 bases from J; bases unmatched to any gene: 13. The CDR3 is 15 residues long.

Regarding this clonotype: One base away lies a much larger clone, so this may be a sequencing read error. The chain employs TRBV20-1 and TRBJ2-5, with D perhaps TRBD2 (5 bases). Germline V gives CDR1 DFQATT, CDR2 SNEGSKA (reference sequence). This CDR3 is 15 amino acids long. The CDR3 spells CSASVRDGVEESQYF. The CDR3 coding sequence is TGCAGTGCCTCGGTCCGTGACGGGGTGGAAGAGTCCCAGTACTTC.

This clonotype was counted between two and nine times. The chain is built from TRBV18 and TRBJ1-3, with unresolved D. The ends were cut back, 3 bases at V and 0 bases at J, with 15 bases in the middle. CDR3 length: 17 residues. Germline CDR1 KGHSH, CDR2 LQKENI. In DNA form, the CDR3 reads TGTGCCAGCTCACCTTCGGCAATTAAAGACTCTGGAAACACCATATATTTT. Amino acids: CASSPSAIKDSGNTIYF.

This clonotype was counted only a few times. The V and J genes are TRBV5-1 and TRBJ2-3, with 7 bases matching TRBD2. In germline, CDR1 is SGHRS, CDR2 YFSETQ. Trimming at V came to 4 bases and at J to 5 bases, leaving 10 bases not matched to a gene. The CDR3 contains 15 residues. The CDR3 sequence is CASSRAGSLQDTQYF. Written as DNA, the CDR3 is TGCGCCAGCAGCCGAGCGGGGAGCCTGCAAGATACGCAGTATTTT.

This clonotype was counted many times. The CDR3 DNA reads as TGTGCCAGCAGCGTATCGACAGGGGAAGGCTACACCTTC. It yields the protein CASSVSTGEGYTF. The chain recombines TRBV9 with TRBJ1-2; TRBD1 matches at 8 bases. The CDR3 has 13 amino acids. The germline CDR1 and CDR2 sequences are SGDLS and YYNGEE. Trimming cost V 1 base and J 8 bases; bases outside gene matches: 4.

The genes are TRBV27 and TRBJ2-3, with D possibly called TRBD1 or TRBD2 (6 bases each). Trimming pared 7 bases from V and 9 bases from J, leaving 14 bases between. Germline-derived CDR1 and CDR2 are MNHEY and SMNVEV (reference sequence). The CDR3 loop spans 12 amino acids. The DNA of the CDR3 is TGTGCCAGCACCCTAGAGGGGGGCACGCAGTATTTT. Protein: CASTLEGGTQYF.

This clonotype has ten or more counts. CDR3 sequence (DNA): TGTGCCAGCAGCTTAGCCTCGACAGGCGTCTACACAGATACGCAGTATTTT. Residues: CASSLASTGVYTDTQYF. The chain employs TRBV7-9 and TRBJ2-3, with D possibly being TRBD1 (6 bases). V lost 0 bases and J lost 2, with 15 bases in between. Germline V CDR1 and CDR2: SEHNR, FQNEAQ (reference sequence). This CDR3 is 17 amino acids long.

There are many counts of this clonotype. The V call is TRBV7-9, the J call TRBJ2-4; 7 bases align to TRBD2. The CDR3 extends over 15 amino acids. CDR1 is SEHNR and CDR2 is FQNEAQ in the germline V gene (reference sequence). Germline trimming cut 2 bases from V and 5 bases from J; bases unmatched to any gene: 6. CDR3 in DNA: TGTGCCAGCAGCTTAAAGGCTAGCGGCCAAAACATTCAGTACTTC. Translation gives CASSLKASGQNIQYF.

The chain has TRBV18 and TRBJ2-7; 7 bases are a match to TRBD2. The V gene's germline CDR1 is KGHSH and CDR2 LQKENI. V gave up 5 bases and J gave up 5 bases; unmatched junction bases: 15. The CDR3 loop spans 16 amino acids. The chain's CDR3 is CASSSSGTTPWNEQYF. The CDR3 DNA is TGTGCCAGCTCATCGAGCGGGACTACCCCTTGGAACGAGCAGTACTTC.

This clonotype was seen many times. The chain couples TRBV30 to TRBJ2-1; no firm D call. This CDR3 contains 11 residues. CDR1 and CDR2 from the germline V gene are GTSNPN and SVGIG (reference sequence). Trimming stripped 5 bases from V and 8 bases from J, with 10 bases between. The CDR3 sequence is CAWGVWDEQFF. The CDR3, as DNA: TGTGCCTGGGGGGTTTGGGATGAGCAGTTCTTC. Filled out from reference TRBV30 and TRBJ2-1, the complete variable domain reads SQTIHQWPATLVQPVGSPLSLECTVEGTSNPNLYWYRQAAGRGLQLLFYSVGIGQISSEVPQNLSASRPQDRQFILSSKKLLLSDSGFYLCAWGVWDEQFFGPGTRLTVL.

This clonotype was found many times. The CDR3 protein is CASSPRPMLGDNEKLFF. The CDR3 region has the DNA TGTGCCAGCTCACCACGTCCTATGCTGGGCGATAATGAAAAACTGTTTTTT. The chain has TRBV18 and TRBJ1-4; D unresolved. V was clipped by 1 base and J by 4 bases, with 16 bases between them. The CDR3 runs to 17 residues. Looked up from germline, CDR1 is KGHSH and CDR2 is LQKENI.

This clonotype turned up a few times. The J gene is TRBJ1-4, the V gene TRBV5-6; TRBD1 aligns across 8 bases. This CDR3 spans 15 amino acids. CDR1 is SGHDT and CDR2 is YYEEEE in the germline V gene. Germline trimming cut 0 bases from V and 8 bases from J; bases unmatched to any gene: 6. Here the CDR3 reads CASSLVTGASEKLFF. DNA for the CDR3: TGTGCCAGCAGCTTGGTGACAGGGGCAAGCGAAAAACTGTTTTTT.

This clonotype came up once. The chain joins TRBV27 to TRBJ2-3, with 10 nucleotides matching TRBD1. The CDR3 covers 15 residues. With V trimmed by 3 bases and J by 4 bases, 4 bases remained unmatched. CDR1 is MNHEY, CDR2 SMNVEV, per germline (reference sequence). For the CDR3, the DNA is TGTGCCAGCAGTTTCGGGACAGGGGTGGCAGATACGCAGTATTTT. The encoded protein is CASSFGTGVADTQYF.

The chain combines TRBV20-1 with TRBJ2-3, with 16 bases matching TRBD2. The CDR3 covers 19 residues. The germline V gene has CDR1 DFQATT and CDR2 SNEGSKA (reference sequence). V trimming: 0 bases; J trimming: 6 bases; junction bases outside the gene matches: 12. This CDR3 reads CSARDKGLAGGLRRDTQYF. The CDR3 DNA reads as TGCAGTGCTAGAGATAAGGGACTAGCGGGGGGGTTGAGAAGGGATACGCAGTATTTT.

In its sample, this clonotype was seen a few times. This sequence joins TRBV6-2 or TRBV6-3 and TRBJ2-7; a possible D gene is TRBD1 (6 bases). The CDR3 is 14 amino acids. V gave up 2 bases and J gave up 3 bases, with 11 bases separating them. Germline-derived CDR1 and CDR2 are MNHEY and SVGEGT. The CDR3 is CASSYVGAFYEQYF. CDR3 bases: TGTGCCAGCAGTTACGTGGGGGCCTTCTACGAGCAGTACTTC.

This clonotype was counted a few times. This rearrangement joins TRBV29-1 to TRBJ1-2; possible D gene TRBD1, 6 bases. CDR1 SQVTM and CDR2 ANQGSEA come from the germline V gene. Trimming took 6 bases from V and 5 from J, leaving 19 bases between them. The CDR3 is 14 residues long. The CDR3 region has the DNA TGCAGCGTGGGCCCGGGGGGCGCTGGGTATGGCTACACCTTC. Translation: CSVGPGGAGYGYTF.

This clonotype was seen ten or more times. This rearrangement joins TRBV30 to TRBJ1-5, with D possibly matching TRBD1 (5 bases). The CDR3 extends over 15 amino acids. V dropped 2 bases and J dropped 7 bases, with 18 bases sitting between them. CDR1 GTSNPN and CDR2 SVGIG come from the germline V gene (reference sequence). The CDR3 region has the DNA TGTGCCTGGAGTTACGGGGGGACGGGCGGACAGCCCCAGCATTTT. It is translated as CAWSYGGTGGQPQHF.

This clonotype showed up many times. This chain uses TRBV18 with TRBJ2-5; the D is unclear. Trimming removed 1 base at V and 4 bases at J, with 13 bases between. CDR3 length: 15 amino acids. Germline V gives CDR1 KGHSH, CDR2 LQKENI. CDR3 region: CASSPLSQDGETQYF. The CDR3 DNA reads TGTGCCAGCTCACCACTGTCGCAGGACGGAGAGACCCAGTACTTC.

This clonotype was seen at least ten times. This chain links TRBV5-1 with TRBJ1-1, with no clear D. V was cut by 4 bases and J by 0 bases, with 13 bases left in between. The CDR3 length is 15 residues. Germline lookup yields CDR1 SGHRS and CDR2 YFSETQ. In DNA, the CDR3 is TGCGCCAGCAGCCCTGACGGGGTTCTGAACACTGAAGCTTTCTTT. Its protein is CASSPDGVLNTEAFF. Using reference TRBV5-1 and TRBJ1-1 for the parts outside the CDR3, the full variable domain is KAGVTQTPRYLIKTRGQQVTLSCSPISGHRSVSWYQQTPGQGLQFLFEYFSETQRNKGNFPGRFSGRQFSNSRSEMNVSTLELGDSALYLCASSPDGVLNTEAFFGQGTRLTVV.

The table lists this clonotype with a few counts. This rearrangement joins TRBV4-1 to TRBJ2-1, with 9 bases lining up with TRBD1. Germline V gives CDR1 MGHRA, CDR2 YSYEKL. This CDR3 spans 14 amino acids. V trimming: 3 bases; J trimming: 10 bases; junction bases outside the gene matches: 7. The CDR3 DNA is TGCGCCAGCAGCCACCTACAGGGGGCGGGGGAGCAGTTCTTC. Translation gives CASSHLQGAGEQFF.

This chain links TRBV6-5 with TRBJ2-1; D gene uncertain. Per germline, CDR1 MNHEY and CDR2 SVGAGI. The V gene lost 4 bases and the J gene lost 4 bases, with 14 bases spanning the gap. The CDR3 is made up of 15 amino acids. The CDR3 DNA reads TGTGCCAGCAGTTCTGTGGGGTTAAGGTACAATGAGCAGTTCTTC. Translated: CASSSVGLRYNEQFF.

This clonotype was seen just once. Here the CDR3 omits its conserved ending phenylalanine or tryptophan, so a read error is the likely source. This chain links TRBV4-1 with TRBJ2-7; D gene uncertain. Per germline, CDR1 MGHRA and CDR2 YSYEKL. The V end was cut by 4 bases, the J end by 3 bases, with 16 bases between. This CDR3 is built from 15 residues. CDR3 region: CASSLIQRAIYEQYL. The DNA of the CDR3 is TGCGCCAGCAGCCTAATCCAAAGGGCAATCTACGAGCAGTACCTC.

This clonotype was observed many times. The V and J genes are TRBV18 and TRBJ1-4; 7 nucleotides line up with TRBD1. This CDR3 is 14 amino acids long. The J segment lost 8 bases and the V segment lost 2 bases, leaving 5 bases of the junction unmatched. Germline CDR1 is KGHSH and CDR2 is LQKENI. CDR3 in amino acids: CASSPGTAPEKLFF. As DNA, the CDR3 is TGTGCCAGCTCACCAGGGACAGCCCCGGAAAAACTGTTTTTT.